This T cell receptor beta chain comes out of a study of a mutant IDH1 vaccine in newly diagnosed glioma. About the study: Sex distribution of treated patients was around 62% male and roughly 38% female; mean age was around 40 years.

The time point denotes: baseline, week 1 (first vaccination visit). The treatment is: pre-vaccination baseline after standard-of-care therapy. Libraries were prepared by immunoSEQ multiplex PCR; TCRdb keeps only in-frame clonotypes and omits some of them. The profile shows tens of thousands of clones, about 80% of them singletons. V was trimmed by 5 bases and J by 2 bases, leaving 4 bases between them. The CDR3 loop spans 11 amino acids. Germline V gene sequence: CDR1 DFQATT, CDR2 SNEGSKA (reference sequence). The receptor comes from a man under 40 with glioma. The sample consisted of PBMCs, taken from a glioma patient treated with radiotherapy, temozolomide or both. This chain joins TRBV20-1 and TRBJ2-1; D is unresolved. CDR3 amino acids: CSAGPYNEQFF. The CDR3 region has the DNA TGCAGTGCTGGCCCCTACAATGAGCAGTTCTTC.